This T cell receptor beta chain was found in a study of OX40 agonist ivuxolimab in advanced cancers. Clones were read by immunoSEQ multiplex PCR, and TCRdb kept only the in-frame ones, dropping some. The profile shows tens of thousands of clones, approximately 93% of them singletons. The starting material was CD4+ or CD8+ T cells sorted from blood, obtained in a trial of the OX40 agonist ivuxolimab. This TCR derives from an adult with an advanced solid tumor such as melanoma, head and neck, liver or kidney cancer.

The CDR3 nucleotides read TGTGCCAGCACCGAATTAGATACGCAGTATTTT. Its translation: CASTELDTQYF. This sequence joins TRBV7-9 and TRBJ2-3; D gene unclear. The CDR3 sequence is 11 residues long. V was trimmed by 7 bases and J by 5 bases, leaving 7 bases between them. Per the germline V gene, CDR1 is SEHNR and CDR2 is FQNEAQ (reference sequence).